This T cell receptor (beta chain) is drawn from a study of Graves' ophthalmopathy and Graves' hyperthyroidism. Study outcomes and limitations: Between ophthalmopathy and stable hyperthyroidism, a 13-signature model drew a separation with about 88% sensitivity and about 80% specificity.

This clonotype turned up a few times. Its antigen is currently unknown. It is likely a read error: a sequence one base away is far more abundant. Other autoimmune diseases, uncontrolled infections, pregnancy or lactation excluded patients from enrollment. Amplifying from RNA transcripts, the study obtained TCR beta CDR3 regions. HTBI-primed first-round RT-PCR preceded second-round multiplex PCR. Via MiXCR, TCRdb re-called the multiplex PCR reads, giving one row per CDR3 protein. In the table there are roughly 400,000 distinct CDR3 sequences, around 17% of which are singletons. The clonotype was recovered from a woman aged 18-35 years with Graves' ophthalmopathy. Sequenced material: peripheral blood.

The CDR3 DNA follows: TGTGCCACCGGGGGATACGAGCAGTACTTC. This sequence encodes CATGGYEQYF. This chain connects TRBV6-1 to TRBJ2-7; a weak D match, TRBD2 (6 bases). The CDR3 totals 10 residues. The V gene's germline CDR1 is MNHNS and CDR2 SASEGT. V dropped 10 bases and J dropped 4 bases, with 8 bases sitting between them.